The present T cell receptor (beta chain) was sequenced within a study of blood T cell repertoires in COVID-19. Overall study: Material from acute and convalescent COVID-19 was sourced from the United States, Italy and Spain. T cells, B-cell-depleted T cells, or PBMCs provided the cDNA or gDNA that served as material.

Per the germline V gene, CDR1 is KGHSH and CDR2 is LQKENI. The CDR3 sequence is 17 residues long. Trimming cost V 3 bases and J 3 bases; bases outside gene matches: 10. Study processing details: It was from reference gene primer amplification that nucleated cell counts were estimated. This table comes from immunoSEQ multiplex PCR, and its TCRdb copy is limited to in-frame clones, with some not included. That table furnishes V, J and clone size, whereas the DNA furnished D and trimming. The sample has hundreds of thousands of clones, 85% seen once; the top ten hold roughly 3.4%. This rearrangement joins TRBV18 to TRBJ2-1; 8 bases align to TRBD1. This receptor was obtained from a woman younger than 35 with acute or convalescent COVID-19. Sequencing was performed on peripheral blood. CDR3 coding DNA: TGTGCCAGCTCACCCTTAATCGGACAGGGCATCTACAATGAGCAGTTCTTC. This gives the protein CASSPLIGQGIYNEQFF.